The 8 T cell receptor beta chains presented below share a single source sample, sequenced in a study of PD-1 blockade in mismatch repair-deficient tumors. The protocol was immunoSEQ multiplex PCR, while the TCRdb copy is restricted to in-frame clones and leaves out a portion. The sample contains under 85,000 clones, around 80% of which appear only once. The sequenced sample was peripheral blood, obtained 2 weeks after starting pembrolizumab. The receptors were sampled from an adult with mismatch repair-deficient cancer.

At least ten counts were recorded for this clone. The chain combines TRBV27 with TRBJ1-3; D unclear. This CDR3 comprises 12 residues. V lost 5 bases to trimming and J lost 4 bases, with 6 bases between them. The germline V gene encodes CDR1 MNHEY and CDR2 SMNVEV (reference sequence). In DNA form, the CDR3 reads TGTGCCAGCAGTCCTGAAGGAAACACCATATATTTT. Residues: CASSPEGNTIYF.

The rearrangement links TRBV7-9 to TRBJ2-1; 11 bases map to TRBD2. Germline V lookup: CDR1 SEHNR, CDR2 FQNEAQ (reference sequence). This CDR3 is 16 amino acids long. Trimming at V came to 2 bases and at J to 4 bases, leaving 4 bases not matched to a gene. CDR3 residues: CASSLKGLAAYNEQFF. In DNA form, the CDR3 reads TGTGCCAGCAGCTTAAAGGGACTAGCGGCTTACAATGAGCAGTTCTTC.

The chain combines TRBV19 with TRBJ2-3; 9 nucleotides align to TRBD1. Germline CDR1 is LNHDA and CDR2 is SQIVND (reference sequence). The J segment lost 2 bases and the V segment lost 4 bases, leaving 4 bases of the junction unmatched. This CDR3 comprises 15 residues. The CDR3 nucleotides are TGTGCCAGTAGTACCGGACAGGGGACCACAGATACGCAGTATTTT. This encodes CASSTGQGTTDTQYF.

J is TRBJ1-5 and V is TRBV19; TRBD1 is a possible D gene (5 bases). Trimming shortened V by 5 bases and J by 7 bases, and 12 bases separated the two germline ends. The CDR3 extends over 13 amino acids. CDR1 and CDR2 (germline): LNHDA, SQIVND (reference sequence). CDR3 region: CASSGGPGQPQHF. The CDR3 coding sequence is TGTGCCAGTAGTGGGGGACCAGGACAGCCCCAGCATTTT.

The rearrangement uses TRBV11-3 and TRBJ2-7; TRBD1 matches at 7 bases. The trim removed 5 bases at V and 5 bases at J, leaving 6 bases unmatched. CDR1 is SGHNT and CDR2 is YENEEA in the germline V gene. The CDR3 is 13 residues long. The CDR3 sequence: CASSILTGNEQYF. For the CDR3, the DNA is TGTGCCAGCAGCATACTGACAGGGAACGAGCAGTACTTC. Complete variable domain (other parts from reference TRBV11-3 and TRBJ2-7): EAGVVQSPRYKIIEKKQPVAFWCNPISGHNTLYWYLQNLGQGPELLIRYENEEAVDDSQLPKDRFSAERLKGVDSTLKIQPAELGDSAVYLCASSILTGNEQYFGPGTRLTVT.

This clone was seen a handful of times. The V and J genes are TRBV29-1 and TRBJ1-2; 7 nucleotides align to TRBD1. The ends lost 4 bases at V and 8 bases at J; junction bases unmatched: 1. Looked up from germline, CDR1 is SQVTM and CDR2 is ANQGSEA. CDR3 length: 10 amino acids. The CDR3 nucleotides are TGCAGCGTTGCAGGGGGAGGCTACACCTTC. It codes for CSVAGGGYTF.

The chain is built from TRBV27 and TRBJ1-1; D ambiguous. V was trimmed by 8 bases and J by 5 bases, leaving 18 bases between them. Germline V gives CDR1 MNHEY, CDR2 SMNVEV (reference sequence). The CDR3 covers 14 residues. The CDR3 coding sequence is TGTGCCAGCTCCTACGTCGGCAGTGGAACTGAAGCTTTCTTT. It translates to CASSYVGSGTEAFF.

The rearrangement uses TRBV15 and TRBJ2-3, with TRBD2 identical over 14 bases. Trimming cost V 3 bases and J 2 bases; bases outside gene matches: 7. This CDR3 is 18 amino acids long. Germline-derived CDR1 and CDR2 are LNHNV and YYDKDF (reference sequence). The CDR3 DNA reads as TGTGCCACCAGCAGTTTGGGACTAGCGGGAGAGGTCACAGATACGCAGTATTTT. Protein product: CATSSLGLAGEVTDTQYF.